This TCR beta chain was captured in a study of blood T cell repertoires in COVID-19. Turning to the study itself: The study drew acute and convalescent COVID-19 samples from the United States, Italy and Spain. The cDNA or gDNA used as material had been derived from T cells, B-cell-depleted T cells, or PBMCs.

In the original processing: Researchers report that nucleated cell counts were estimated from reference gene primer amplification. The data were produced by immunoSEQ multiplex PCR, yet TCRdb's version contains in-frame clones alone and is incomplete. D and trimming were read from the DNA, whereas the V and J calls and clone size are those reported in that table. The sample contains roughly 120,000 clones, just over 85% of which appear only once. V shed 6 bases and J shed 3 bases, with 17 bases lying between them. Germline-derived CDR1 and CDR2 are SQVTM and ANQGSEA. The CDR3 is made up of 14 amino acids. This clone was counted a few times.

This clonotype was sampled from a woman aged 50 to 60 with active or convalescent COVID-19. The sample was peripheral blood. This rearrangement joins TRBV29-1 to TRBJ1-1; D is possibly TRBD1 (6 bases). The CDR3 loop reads CSVAPGGGDTEAFF. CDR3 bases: TGCAGCGTCGCACCCGGAGGGGGGGACACTGAAGCTTTCTTT.